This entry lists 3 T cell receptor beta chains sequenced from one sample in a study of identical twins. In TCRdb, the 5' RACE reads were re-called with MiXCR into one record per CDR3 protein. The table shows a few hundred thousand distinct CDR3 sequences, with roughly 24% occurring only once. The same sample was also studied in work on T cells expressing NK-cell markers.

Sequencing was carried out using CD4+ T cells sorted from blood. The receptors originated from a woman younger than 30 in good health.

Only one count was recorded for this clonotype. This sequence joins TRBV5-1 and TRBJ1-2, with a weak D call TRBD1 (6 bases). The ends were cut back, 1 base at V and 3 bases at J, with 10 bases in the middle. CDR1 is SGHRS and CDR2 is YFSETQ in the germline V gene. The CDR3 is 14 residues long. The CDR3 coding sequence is TGCGCCAGCAGCTTGAGGGGGGCTGACTATGGCTACACCTTC. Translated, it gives CASSLRGADYGYTF.

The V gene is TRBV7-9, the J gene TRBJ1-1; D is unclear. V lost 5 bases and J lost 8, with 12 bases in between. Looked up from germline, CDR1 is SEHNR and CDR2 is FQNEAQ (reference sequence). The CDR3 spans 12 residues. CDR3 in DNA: TGTGCCAGCAGCCCGATTAAGTCAGAAGCTTTCTTT. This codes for CASSPIKSEAFF.

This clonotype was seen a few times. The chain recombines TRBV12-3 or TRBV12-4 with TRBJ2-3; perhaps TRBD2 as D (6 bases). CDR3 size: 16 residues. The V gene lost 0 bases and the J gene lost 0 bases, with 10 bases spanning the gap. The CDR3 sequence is CASSLAGTHSTDTQYF. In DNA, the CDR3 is TGTGCCAGCAGTTTAGCGGGGACTCATAGCACAGATACGCAGTATTTT.